The table lists the clone carrying this T cell receptor (beta chain) with a few counts. This entry belongs to a study of T cell repertoires in cytomegalovirus infection. Each CDR3 protein gets one entry after TCRdb re-called the reads with MiXCR. Of roughly 760,000 distinct CDR3 sequences in the sample, roughly a third were seen once. This receptor was identified in a human donor in good health (CMV status not recorded). Some clones in this sample may be carry-over from other donors' samples. Sequences were obtained from PBMCs.

The CDR3 is CASSAWTGNSNQPQHF. The CDR3 DNA reads TGTGCCAGCAGTGCCTGGACCGGCAATAGCAATCAGCCCCAGCATTTT. The gene calls are TRBV6-1 and TRBJ1-5; no clear D gene. Germline-derived CDR1 and CDR2 are MNHNS and SASEGT. V gave up 4 bases and J gave up 0 bases, with 13 bases separating them. The CDR3 sequence is 16 residues long.